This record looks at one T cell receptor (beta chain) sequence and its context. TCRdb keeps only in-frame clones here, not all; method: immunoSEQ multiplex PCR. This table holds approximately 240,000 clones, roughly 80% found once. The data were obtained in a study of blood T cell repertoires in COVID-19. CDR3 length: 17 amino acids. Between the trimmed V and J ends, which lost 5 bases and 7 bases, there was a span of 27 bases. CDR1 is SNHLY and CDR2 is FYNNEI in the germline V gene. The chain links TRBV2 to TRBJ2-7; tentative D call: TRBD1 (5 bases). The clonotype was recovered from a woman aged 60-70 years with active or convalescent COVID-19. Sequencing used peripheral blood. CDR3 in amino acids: CASSTDRSLPDQGEQYF. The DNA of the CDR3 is TGTGCCAGCAGTACGGACCGATCCCTCCCGGACCAGGGAGAGCAGTACTTC.